The next 3 T cell receptor beta chains were all read from a single sample in a study of technical replicates of blood from several donors. Clones were read by immunoSEQ multiplex PCR, and TCRdb kept only the in-frame ones, dropping some. There are 55,000 to 80,000 clones in the sample; roughly 90% occur only once, and roughly 0.41% lies in the top ten. Sequences were obtained from T cells isolated from PBMCs. The source of these receptors is a human donor in good health.

This rearrangement joins TRBV15 to TRBJ2-6; possible D gene TRBD1, 5 bases. Trimming took off 3 bases at V and 11 bases at J, with 14 bases between the two ends. Germline V CDR1 and CDR2: LNHNV, YYDKDF (reference sequence). CDR3 length: 14 residues. This chain's CDR3 is CATSSDITGDVLTF. CDR3 coding DNA: TGTGCCACCAGCAGTGATATAACAGGCGACGTCCTGACTTTC.

This clone was observed a single time. The V and J genes are TRBV7-9 and TRBJ1-2; D remains unclear. The CDR3 runs 11 residues. From germline, CDR1 is SEHNR and CDR2 FQNEAQ (reference sequence). V was shortened by 5 bases and J by 4 bases, with 5 bases between the two germline ends. In DNA form, the CDR3 reads TGTGCCAGCAGCCGGTCCTATGGCTACACCTTC. This translates into CASSRSYGYTF.

This chain links TRBV6-5 with TRBJ2-4; D is undetermined. Trimming pared 7 bases from V and 2 bases from J, leaving 15 bases between. The CDR3 has 15 residues. From germline, CDR1 is MNHEY and CDR2 SVGAGI. The CDR3 reads CASTQPGESKNIQYF. The CDR3 DNA reads as TGTGCCAGCACCCAGCCCGGAGAGTCCAAAAACATTCAGTACTTC.